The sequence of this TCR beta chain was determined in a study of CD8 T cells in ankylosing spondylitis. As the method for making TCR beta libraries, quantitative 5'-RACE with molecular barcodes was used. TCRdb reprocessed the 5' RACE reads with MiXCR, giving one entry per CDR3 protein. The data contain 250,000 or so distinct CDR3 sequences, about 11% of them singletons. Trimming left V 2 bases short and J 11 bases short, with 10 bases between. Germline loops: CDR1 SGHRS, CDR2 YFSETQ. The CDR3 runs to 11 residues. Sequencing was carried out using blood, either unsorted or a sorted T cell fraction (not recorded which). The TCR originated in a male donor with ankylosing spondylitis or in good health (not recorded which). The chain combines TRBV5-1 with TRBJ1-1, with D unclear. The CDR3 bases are TGCGCCAGCAGCTTTCGGGGAATGGCTTTCTTT. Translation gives CASSFRGMAFF.